This T cell receptor (beta chain) was observed in a study of OX40 agonist ivuxolimab in advanced cancers. Study-level results: The investigators did not determine what antigen specificity the expanded peripheral T cells had. Among some nonresponders, normalized T-cell clonal expansion was also low.

Only in-frame clones appear in the TCRdb table, and some are missing; sequencing was by immunoSEQ multiplex PCR. The table shows 55,000 to 80,000 clones, with more than 90% occurring only once. Concerning this clone itself: Its antigen is undetermined.

The source is an adult with an advanced solid tumor such as melanoma, head and neck, liver or kidney cancer. The sequencing used CD4+ or CD8+ T cells sorted from blood, collected in a trial of the OX40 agonist ivuxolimab.

This chain's CDR3 is CAWRSSGYEQFF. The CDR3 nucleotides read TGTGCCTGGAGAAGCAGCGGGTATGAGCAGTTCTTC. The rearrangement links TRBV30 to TRBJ2-1, with D possibly being TRBD2 (6 bases). The V gene lost 3 bases and the J gene lost 8 bases, with 11 bases spanning the gap. The CDR3 is 12 residues long. CDR1 and CDR2 (germline): GTSNPN, SVGIG (reference sequence).